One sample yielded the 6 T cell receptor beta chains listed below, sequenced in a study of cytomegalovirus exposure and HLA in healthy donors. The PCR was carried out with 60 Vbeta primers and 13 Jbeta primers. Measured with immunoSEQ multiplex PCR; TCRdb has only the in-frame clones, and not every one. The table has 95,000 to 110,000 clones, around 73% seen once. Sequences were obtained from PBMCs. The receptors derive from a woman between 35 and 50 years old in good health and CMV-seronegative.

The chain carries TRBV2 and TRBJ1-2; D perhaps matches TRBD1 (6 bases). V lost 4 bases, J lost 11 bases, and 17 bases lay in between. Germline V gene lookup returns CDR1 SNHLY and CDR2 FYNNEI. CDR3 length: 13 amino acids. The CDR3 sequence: CASSVRDNGGYTF. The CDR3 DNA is TGTGCCAGCAGTGTAAGGGACAATGGTGGTTACACCTTC.

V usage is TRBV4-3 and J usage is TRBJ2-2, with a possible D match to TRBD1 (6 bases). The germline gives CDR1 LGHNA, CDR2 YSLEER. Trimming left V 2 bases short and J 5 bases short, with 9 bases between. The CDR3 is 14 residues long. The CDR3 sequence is CASSQFQGTGELFF. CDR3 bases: TGCGCCAGCAGCCAATTTCAGGGGACCGGGGAGCTGTTTTTT.

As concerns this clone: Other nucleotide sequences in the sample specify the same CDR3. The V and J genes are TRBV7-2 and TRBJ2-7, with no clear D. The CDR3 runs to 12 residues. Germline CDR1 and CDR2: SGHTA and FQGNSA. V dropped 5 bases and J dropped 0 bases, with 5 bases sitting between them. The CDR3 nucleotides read TGTGCCAGCAGCCTGAGCTCCTACGAGCAGTACTTC. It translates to CASSLSSYEQYF.

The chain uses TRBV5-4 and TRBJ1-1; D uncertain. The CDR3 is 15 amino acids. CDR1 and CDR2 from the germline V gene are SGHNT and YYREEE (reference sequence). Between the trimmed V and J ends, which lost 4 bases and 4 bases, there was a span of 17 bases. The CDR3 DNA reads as TGTGCCAGCAGCCCCGGGAGCCCGAGGGCCACTGAAGCTTTCTTT. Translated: CASSPGSPRATEAFF.

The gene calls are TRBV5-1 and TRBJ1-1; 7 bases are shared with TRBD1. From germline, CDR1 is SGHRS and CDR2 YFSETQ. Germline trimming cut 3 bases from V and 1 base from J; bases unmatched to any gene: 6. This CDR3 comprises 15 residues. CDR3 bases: TGCGCCAGCAGCTACTCGGGACAGTCGAACACTGAAGCTTTCTTT. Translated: CASSYSGQSNTEAFF.

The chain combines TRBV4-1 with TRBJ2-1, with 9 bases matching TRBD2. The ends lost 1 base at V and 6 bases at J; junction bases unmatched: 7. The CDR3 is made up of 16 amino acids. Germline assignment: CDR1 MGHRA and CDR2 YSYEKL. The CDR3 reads CASSQGLAGAPNEQFF. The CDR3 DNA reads TGCGCCAGCAGCCAAGGTTTAGCGGGAGCACCCAATGAGCAGTTCTTC.